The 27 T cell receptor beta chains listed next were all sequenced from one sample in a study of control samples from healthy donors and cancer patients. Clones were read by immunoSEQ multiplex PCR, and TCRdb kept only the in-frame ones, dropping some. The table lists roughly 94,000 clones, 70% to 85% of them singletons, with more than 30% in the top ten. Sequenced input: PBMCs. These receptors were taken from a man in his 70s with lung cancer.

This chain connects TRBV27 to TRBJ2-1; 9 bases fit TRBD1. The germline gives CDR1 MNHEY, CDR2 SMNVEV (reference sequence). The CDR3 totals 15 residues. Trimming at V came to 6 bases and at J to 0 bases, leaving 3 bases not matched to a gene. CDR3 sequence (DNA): TGTGCCAGCAGCCTGACAGGGGGCTCCTACAATGAGCAGTTCTTC. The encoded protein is CASSLTGGSYNEQFF.

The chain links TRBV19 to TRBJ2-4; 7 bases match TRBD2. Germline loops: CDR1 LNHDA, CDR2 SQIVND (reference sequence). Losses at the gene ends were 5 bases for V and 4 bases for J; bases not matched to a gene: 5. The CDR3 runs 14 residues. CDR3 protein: CASSSPGGKNIQYF. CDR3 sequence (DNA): TGTGCCAGTAGTTCCCCCGGGGGGAAAAACATTCAGTACTTC.

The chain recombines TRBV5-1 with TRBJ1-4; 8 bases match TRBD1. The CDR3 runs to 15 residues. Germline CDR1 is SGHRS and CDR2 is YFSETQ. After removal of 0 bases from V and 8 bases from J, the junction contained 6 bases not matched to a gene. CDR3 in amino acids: CASSLAGQGAEKLFF. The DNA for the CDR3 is TGCGCCAGCAGCTTGGCTGGACAGGGAGCAGAAAAACTGTTTTTT.

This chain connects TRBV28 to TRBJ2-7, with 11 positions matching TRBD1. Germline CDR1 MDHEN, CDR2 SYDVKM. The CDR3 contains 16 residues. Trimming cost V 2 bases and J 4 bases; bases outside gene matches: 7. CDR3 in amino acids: CASSLGVGTGGYEQYF. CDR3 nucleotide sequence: TGTGCCAGCAGTTTAGGGGTTGGGACAGGGGGGTACGAGCAGTACTTC.

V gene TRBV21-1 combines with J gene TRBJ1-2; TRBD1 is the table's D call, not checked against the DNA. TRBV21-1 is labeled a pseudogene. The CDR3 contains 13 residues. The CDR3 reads CASSNRQIGGYTF. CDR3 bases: TGTGCCAGCAGCAATCGACAGATCGGTGGCTACACCTTC.

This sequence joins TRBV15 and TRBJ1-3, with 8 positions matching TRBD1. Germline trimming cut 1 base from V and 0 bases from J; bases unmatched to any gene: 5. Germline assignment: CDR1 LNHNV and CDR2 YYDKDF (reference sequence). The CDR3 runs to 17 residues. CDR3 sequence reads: CATSRGQGFSSGNTIYF. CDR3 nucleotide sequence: TGTGCCACCAGCAGAGGACAGGGGTTCAGCTCTGGAAACACCATATATTTT.

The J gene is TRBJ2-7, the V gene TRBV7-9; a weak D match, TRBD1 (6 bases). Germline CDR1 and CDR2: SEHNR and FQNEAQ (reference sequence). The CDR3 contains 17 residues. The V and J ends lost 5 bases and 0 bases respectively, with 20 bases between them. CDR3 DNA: TGTGCCAGCAGCCCCCCCGGCTGGGGGCGAGGCTCCTACGAGCAGTACTTC. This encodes CASSPPGWGRGSYEQYF.

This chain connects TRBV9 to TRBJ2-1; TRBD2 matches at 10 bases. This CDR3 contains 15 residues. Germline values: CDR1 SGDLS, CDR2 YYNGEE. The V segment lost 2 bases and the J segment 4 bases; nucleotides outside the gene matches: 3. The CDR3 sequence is CASSVSSGGYNEQFF. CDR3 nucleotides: TGTGCCAGCAGCGTGAGTAGCGGGGGGTACAATGAGCAGTTCTTC.

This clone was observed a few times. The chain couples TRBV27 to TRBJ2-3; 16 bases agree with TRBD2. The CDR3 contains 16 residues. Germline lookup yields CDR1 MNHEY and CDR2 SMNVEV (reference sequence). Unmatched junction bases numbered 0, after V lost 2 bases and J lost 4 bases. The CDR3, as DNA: TGTGCCAGCAGTTTAGGGACTAGCGGGGGGGCAGATACGCAGTATTTT. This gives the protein CASSLGTSGGADTQYF.

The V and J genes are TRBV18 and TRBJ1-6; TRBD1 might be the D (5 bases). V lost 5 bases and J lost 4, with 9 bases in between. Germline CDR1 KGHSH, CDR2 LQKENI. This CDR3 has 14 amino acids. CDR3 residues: CASSSQVYNSPLHF. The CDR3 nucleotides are TGTGCCAGCTCATCACAGGTTTATAATTCACCCCTCCACTTT. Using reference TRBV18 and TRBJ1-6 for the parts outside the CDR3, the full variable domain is NAGVMQNPRHLVRRRGQEARLRCSPMKGHSHVYWYRQLPEEGLKFMVYLQKENIIDESGMPKERFSAEFPKEGPSILRIQQVVRGDSAAYFCASSSQVYNSPLHFGNGTRLTVT.

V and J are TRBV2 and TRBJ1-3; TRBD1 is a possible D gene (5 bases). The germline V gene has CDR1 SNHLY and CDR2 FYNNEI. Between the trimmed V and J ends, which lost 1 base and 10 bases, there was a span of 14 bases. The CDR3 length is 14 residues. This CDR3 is CASSEGKGEDTIYF. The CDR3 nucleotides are TGTGCCAGCAGTGAAGGGAAAGGGGAGGATACCATATATTTT.

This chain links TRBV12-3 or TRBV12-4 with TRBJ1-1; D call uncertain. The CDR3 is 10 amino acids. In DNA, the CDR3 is TGTGCATGTGGAGACACTGAAGCTTTCTTT. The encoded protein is CACGDTEAFF.

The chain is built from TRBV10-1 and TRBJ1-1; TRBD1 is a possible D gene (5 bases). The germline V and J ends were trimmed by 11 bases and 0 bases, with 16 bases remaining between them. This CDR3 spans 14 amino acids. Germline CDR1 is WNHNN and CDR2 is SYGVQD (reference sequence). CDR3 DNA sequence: TGCGCCGGACACTTCAGGAAGATGAACACTGAAGCTTTCTTT. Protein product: CAGHFRKMNTEAFF.

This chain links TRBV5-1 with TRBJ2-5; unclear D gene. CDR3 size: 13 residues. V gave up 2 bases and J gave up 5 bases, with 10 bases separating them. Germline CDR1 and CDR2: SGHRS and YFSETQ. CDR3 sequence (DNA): TGCGCCAGCAGCTTTATAGTGGGGGAGACCCAGTACTTC. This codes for CASSFIVGETQYF.

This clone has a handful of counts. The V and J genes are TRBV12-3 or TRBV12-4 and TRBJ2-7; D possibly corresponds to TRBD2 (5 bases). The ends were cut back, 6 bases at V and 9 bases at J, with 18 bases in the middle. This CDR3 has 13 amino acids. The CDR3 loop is CASSGLGSGLQYF. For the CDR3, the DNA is TGTGCCAGCAGCGGTCTAGGCAGCGGCTTGCAGTACTTC.

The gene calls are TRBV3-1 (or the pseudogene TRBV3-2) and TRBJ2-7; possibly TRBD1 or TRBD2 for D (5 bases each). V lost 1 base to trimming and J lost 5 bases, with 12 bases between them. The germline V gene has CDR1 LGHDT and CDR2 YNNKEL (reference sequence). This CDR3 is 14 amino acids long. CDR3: CASSQARGTHEQYF. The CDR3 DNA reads TGTGCCAGCAGCCAAGCGAGGGGAACCCACGAGCAGTACTTC.

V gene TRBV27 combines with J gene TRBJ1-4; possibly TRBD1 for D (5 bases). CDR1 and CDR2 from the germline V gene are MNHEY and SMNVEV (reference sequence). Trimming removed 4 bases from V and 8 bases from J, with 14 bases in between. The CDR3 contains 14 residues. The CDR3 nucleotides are TGTGCCAGCAGTTGGGGCATTAGAGGGGAAAAACTGTTTTTT. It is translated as CASSWGIRGEKLFF.

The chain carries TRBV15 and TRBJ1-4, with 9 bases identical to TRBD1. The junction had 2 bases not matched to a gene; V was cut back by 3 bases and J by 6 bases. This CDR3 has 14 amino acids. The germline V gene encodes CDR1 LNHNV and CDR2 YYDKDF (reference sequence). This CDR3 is CATSRDRGDEKLFF. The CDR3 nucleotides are TGTGCCACCAGCAGGGACAGGGGTGATGAAAAACTGTTTTTT. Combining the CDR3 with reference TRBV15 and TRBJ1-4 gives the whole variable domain DAMVIQNPRYQVTQFGKPVTLSCSQTLNHNVMYWYQQKSSQAPKLLFHYYDKDFNNEADTPDNFQSRRPNTSFCFLDIRSPGLGDTAMYLCATSRDRGDEKLFFGSGTQLSVL.

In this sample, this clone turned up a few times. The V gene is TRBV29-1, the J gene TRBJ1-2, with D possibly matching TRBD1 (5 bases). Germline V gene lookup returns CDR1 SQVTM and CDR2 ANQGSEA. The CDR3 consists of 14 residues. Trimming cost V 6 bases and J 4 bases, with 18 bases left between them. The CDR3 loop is CSVPGAGQTYGYTF. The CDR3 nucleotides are TGCAGCGTCCCTGGGGCCGGGCAAACCTATGGCTACACCTTC.

Here the CDR3 DNA reads TGCGCCAGCAGCCGGGACAGGGCAGGCGAGCAGTACTTC. Translating it yields CASSRDRAGEQYF. The chain couples TRBV10-1 to TRBJ2-7, with TRBD1 matching over 9 bases. CDR1 is WNHNN, CDR2 SYGVQD, per germline (reference sequence). The V and J ends lost 6 bases and 6 bases, in that order; junction bases with no gene match: 6. The CDR3 sequence is 13 residues long.

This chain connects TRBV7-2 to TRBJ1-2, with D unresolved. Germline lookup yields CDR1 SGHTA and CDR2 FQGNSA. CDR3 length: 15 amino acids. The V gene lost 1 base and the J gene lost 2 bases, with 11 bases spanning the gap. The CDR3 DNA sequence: TGTGCCAGCAGCTTAGAGGTCAGCGCCAACTATGGCTACACCTTC. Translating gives CASSLEVSANYGYTF.

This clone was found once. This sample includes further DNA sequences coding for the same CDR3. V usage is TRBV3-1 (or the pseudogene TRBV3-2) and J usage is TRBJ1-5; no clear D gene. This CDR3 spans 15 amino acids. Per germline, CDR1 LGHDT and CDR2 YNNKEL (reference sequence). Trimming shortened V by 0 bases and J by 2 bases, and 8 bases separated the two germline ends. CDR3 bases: TGTGCCAGCAGCCAAGATGGGCAGGGCAATCAGCCCCAGCATTTT. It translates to CASSQDGQGNQPQHF.

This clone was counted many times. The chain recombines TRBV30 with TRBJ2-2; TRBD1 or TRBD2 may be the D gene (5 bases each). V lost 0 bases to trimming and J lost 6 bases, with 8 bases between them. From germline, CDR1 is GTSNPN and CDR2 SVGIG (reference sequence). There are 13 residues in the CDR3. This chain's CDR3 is CAWSVTGPGELFF. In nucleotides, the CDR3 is TGTGCCTGGAGTGTAACGGGACCCGGGGAGCTGTTTTTT. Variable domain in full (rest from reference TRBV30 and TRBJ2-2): SQTIHQWPATLVQPVGSPLSLECTVEGTSNPNLYWYRQAAGRGLQLLFYSVGIGQISSEVPQNLSASRPQDRQFILSSKKLLLSDSGFYLCAWSVTGPGELFFGEGSRLTVL.

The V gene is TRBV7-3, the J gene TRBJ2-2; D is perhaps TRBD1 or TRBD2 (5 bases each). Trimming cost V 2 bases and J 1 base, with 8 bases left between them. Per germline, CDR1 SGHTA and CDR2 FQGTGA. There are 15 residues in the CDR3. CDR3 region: CASSLGGRNTGELFF. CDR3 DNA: TGTGCCAGCAGCTTAGGGGGAAGGAACACCGGGGAGCTGTTTTTT.

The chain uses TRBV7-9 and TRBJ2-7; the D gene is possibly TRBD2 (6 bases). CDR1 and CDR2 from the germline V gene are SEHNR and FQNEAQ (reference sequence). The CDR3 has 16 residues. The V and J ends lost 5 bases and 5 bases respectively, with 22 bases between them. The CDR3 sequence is CASSAYLGEASHEQYF. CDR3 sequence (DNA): TGTGCCAGCAGCGCATACCTGGGGGAGGCGAGCCACGAGCAGTACTTC.

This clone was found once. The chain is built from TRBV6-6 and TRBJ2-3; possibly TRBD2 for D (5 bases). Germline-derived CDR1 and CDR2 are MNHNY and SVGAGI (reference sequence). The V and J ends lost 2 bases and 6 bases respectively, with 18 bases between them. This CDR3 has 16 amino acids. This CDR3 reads CASSYPLSGREDTQYF. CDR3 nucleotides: TGTGCCAGCAGTTACCCCCTCAGCGGCCGTGAGGATACGCAGTATTTT.

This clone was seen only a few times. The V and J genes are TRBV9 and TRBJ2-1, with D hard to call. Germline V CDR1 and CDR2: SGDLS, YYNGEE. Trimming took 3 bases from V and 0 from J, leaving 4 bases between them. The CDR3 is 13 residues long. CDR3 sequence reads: CASSEGSYNEQFF. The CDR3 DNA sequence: TGTGCCAGCAGCGAGGGCTCCTACAATGAGCAGTTCTTC.